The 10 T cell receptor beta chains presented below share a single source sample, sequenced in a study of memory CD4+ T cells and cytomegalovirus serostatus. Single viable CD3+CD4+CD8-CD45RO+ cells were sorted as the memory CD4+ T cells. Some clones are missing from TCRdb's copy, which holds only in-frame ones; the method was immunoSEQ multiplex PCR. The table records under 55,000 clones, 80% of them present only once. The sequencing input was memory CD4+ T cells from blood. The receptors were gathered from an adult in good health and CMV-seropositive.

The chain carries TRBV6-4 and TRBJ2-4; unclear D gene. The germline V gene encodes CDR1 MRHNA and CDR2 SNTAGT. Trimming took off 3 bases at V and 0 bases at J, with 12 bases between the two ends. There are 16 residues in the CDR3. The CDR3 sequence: CASSEAGRVAKNIQYF. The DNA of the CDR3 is TGTGCCAGCAGTGAGGCAGGAAGGGTAGCCAAAAACATTCAGTACTTC.

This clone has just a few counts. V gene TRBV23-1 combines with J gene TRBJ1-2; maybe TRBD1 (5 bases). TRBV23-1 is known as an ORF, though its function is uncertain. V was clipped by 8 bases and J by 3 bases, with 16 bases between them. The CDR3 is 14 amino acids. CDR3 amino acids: CASPAGRRDYGYTF. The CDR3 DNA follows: TGCGCCAGCCCCGCGGGACGGCGGGACTATGGCTACACCTTC.

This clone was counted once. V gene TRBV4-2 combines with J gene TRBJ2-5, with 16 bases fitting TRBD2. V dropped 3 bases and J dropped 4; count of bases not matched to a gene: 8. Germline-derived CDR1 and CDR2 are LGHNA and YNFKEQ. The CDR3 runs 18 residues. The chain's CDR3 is CASSHVGTSGRALETQYF. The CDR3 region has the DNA TGTGCCAGCAGCCACGTCGGGACTAGCGGGAGGGCCTTAGAGACCCAGTACTTC.

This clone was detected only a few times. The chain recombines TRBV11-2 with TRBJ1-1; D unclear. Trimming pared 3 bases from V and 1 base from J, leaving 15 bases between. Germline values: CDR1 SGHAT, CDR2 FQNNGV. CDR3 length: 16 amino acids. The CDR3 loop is CASSFSQTHPNTEAFF. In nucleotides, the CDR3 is TGTGCCAGCAGCTTTTCCCAAACCCACCCGAACACTGAAGCTTTCTTT.

CDR3 DNA: TGTGCCAGCAGTTTCCGGCTAGCTCCCTCAACACCCGGGGAGCTGTTTTTT. Amino acids: CASSFRLAPSTPGELFF. The genes are TRBV27 and TRBJ2-2; D perhaps matches TRBD2 (5 bases). V was cut by 3 bases and J by 6 bases, with 20 bases left in between. Germline V lookup: CDR1 MNHEY, CDR2 SMNVEV (reference sequence). The CDR3 is 17 residues long.

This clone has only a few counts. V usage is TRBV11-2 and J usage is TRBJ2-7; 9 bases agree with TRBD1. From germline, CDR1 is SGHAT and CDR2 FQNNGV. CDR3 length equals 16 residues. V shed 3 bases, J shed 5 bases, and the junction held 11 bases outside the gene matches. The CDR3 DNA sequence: TGTGCCAGCAGCTTTTTCCCCCCGGGACAGGGAAACGAGCAGTACTTC. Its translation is CASSFFPPGQGNEQYF.

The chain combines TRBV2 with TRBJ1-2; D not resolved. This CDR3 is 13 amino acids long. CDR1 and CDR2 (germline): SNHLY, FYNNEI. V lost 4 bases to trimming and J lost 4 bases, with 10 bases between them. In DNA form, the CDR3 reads TGTGCCAGCAGTGTGGGTAACGGCTATGGCTACACCTTC. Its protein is CASSVGNGYGYTF.

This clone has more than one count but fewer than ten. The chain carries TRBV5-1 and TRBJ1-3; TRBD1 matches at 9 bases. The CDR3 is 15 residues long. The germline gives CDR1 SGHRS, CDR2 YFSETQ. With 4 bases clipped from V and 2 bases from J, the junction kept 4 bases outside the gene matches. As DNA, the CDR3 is TGCGCCAGCAGCGCCGGGACAGGGACTGGAAACACCATATATTTT. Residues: CASSAGTGTGNTIYF.

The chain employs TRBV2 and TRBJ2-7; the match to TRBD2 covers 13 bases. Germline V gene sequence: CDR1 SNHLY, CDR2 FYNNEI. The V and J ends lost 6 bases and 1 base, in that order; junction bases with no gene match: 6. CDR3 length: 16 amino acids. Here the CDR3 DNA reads TGTGCCAGCAGGGGGGGGACTAGCGGGAAATCCTACGAGCAGTACTTC. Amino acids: CASRGGTSGKSYEQYF. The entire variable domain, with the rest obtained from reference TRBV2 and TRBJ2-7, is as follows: EPEVTQTPSHQVTQMGQEVILRCVPISNHLYFYWYRQILGQKVEFLVSFYNNEISEKSEIFDDQFSVERPDGSNFTLKIRSTKLEDSAMYFCASRGGTSGKSYEQYFGPGTRLTVT.

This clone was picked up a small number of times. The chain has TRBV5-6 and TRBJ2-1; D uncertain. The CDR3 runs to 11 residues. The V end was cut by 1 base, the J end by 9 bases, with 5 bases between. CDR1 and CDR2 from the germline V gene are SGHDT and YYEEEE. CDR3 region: CASSLIGEQFF. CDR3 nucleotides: TGTGCCAGCAGCTTGATCGGTGAGCAGTTCTTC.